The 5 T cell receptor beta chains below all came from one sample that was sequenced in a study of T cell responses to AZD1222 COVID-19 vaccine. TCRdb's table, derived via immunoSEQ multiplex PCR, lists solely in-frame clones and lacks some. The data contain about 120,000 clones, approximately 85% of them seen just once; the ten biggest clones take up 4.6%. This sample comprised peripheral blood, obtained on day 0 of AZD1222 vaccination. These receptors all stem from an adult in good health.

The chain employs TRBV5-5 and TRBJ2-2; D is undetermined. Trimming shortened V by 6 bases and J by 0 bases, and 6 bases separated the two germline ends. Germline values: CDR1 SGHKS, CDR2 YYEKEE (reference sequence). The CDR3 is 13 amino acids. The chain's CDR3 is CASNPSNTGELFF. CDR3 bases: TGTGCCAGCAACCCCTCGAACACCGGGGAGCTGTTTTTT.

V usage is TRBV3-1 (or the pseudogene TRBV3-2) and J usage is TRBJ2-1; no definite D call. This CDR3 contains 16 residues. The V gene's germline CDR1 is LGHDT and CDR2 YNNKEL (reference sequence). Trimming shortened V by 3 bases and J by 4 bases, and 16 bases separated the two germline ends. CDR3 nucleotide sequence: TGTGCCAGCAGCCACGCACGCGGAACGGTGTACAATGAGCAGTTCTTC. It encodes CASSHARGTVYNEQFF.

The gene calls are TRBV7-2 and TRBJ2-7; 8 bases are a match to TRBD1. Germline-derived CDR1 and CDR2 are SGHTA and FQGNSA. The CDR3 consists of 13 residues. The ends lost 6 bases at V and 2 bases at J; junction bases unmatched: 3. The CDR3 spells CASSSTGAYEQYF. Written as DNA, the CDR3 is TGTGCCAGCAGTTCGACAGGGGCCTACGAGCAGTACTTC.

V and J are TRBV6-1 and TRBJ1-3; a possible D gene is TRBD1 (6 bases). This CDR3 is built from 15 residues. Trimming shortened V by 2 bases and J by 4 bases, and 12 bases separated the two germline ends. Per the germline V gene, CDR1 is MNHNS and CDR2 is SASEGT. In DNA form, the CDR3 reads TGTGCCAGCAGTGAATACAGGGTGTCGGGAAACACCATATATTTT. This gives the protein CASSEYRVSGNTIYF.

The chain is built from TRBV18 and TRBJ1-3; D is ambiguous. Germline V lookup: CDR1 KGHSH, CDR2 LQKENI. V lost 3 bases and J lost 4, with 16 bases in between. This CDR3 is built from 16 residues. DNA of the CDR3: TGTGCCAGCTCACCCCTCGACGTCCCCGGCGGAAACACCATATATTTT. Its protein product is CASSPLDVPGGNTIYF.